These 19 T cell receptor beta chains were sequenced from one sample in a study of cytomegalovirus exposure and HLA in healthy donors. Sequencing used immunoSEQ multiplex PCR; TCRdb keeps in-frame clones, though not all of them. The top ten hold approximately 1% of the sample, which has about 160,000 clones, around 96% seen once. The sample taken for sequencing was PBMCs. The receptor source for this set is a woman between 18 and 29 years old in good health and CMV-seronegative.

V usage is TRBV28 and J usage is TRBJ1-5; a weak D match, TRBD1 (6 bases). Germline-derived CDR1 and CDR2 are MDHEN and SYDVKM. V shed 4 bases and J shed 5 bases, with 12 bases lying between them. The CDR3 consists of 14 residues. The CDR3 DNA follows: TGTGCCAGCAGTTGGTCCAGGGGAGATCAGCCCCAGCATTTT. It specifies CASSWSRGDQPQHF. Variable domain in full (rest from reference TRBV28 and TRBJ1-5): DVKVTQSSRYLVKRTGEKVFLECVQDMDHENMFWYRQDPGLGLRLIYFSYDVKMKEKGDIPEGYSVSREKKERFSLILESASTNQTSMYLCASSWSRGDQPQHFGDGTRLSIL.

The rearrangement joins TRBV14 to TRBJ2-2, with 8 bases fitting TRBD2. Germline CDR1 is SGHDN and CDR2 is FVKESK. The CDR3 is made up of 15 amino acids. V shed 4 bases, J shed 2 bases, and the junction held 3 bases outside the gene matches. The CDR3 loop is CASSPRGVNTGELFF. As DNA, the CDR3 is TGTGCCAGCAGCCCGCGGGGGGTCAACACCGGGGAGCTGTTTTTT.

The J gene is TRBJ2-1, the V gene TRBV5-1; TRBD2 agrees at 9 bases. CDR3 size: 17 residues. The germline V gene has CDR1 SGHRS and CDR2 YFSETQ. The V gene end was trimmed by 4 bases and the J gene end by 4 bases; junction bases not matched to a gene: 12. The CDR3 nucleotides are TGCGCCAGCAGCCCGGAGGGGCTAGCGGGGAGGTACAATGAGCAGTTCTTC. Translated: CASSPEGLAGRYNEQFF.

V and J are TRBV6-5 and TRBJ2-7; TRBD1 is a possible D gene (6 bases). Germline V gene sequence: CDR1 MNHEY, CDR2 SVGAGI. V dropped 0 bases and J dropped 6 bases, with 15 bases sitting between them. The CDR3 is 15 residues long. The DNA of the CDR3 is TGTGCCAGCAGTTACTCCGGGACAACATATAGCGAGCAGTACTTC. Amino acids: CASSYSGTTYSEQYF.

This clone was counted a single time. V and J are TRBV7-8 and TRBJ2-7; TRBD1 is a possible D gene (6 bases). Germline CDR1 is SGHVS and CDR2 is FQNEAQ. The CDR3 totals 16 residues. V shed 5 bases and J shed 0 bases, with 17 bases lying between them. The CDR3 region is CASSPRPGTLSYEQYF. The CDR3 DNA reads TGTGCCAGCAGCCCAAGACCTGGGACACTCTCCTACGAGCAGTACTTC. Complete variable domain (other parts from reference TRBV7-8 and TRBJ2-7): GAGVSQSPRYKVAKRGQDVALRCDPISGHVSLFWYQQALGQGPEFLTYFQNEAQLDKSGLPSDRFFAERPEGSVSTLKIQRTQQEDSAVYLCASSPRPGTLSYEQYFGPGTRLTVT.

The rearrangement uses TRBV18 and TRBJ1-1, with TRBD1 as a possible D gene (5 bases). The germline gives CDR1 KGHSH, CDR2 LQKENI. V dropped 4 bases and J dropped 5 bases, with 17 bases sitting between them. This CDR3 has 15 amino acids. The CDR3 loop reads CASSRAPQDGTEAFF. The DNA of the CDR3 is TGTGCCAGCTCACGAGCCCCACAGGACGGGACTGAAGCTTTCTTT.

The gene calls are TRBV9 and TRBJ1-4; TRBD1 matches at 9 bases. CDR1 is SGDLS, CDR2 YYNGEE, per germline. The V segment lost 3 bases and the J segment 8 bases; nucleotides outside the gene matches: 8. This CDR3 comprises 15 residues. The CDR3 region is CASSAVQGAQEKLFF. Written as DNA, the CDR3 is TGTGCCAGCAGCGCAGTACAGGGGGCGCAAGAAAAACTGTTTTTT.

V and J are TRBV19 and TRBJ1-2; D uncertain. Trimming took off 1 base at V and 3 bases at J, with 12 bases between the two ends. Germline CDR1 and CDR2: LNHDA and SQIVND (reference sequence). The CDR3 runs to 15 residues. CDR3 loop: CASSIGIGGYYGYTF. DNA of the CDR3: TGTGCCAGTAGTATAGGTATCGGAGGGTACTATGGCTACACCTTC.

This chain connects TRBV5-1 to TRBJ2-1, with D tentatively TRBD1 (5 bases). The V gene's germline CDR1 is SGHRS and CDR2 YFSETQ. The CDR3 is 14 amino acids. Trimming took off 0 bases at V and 5 bases at J, with 9 bases between the two ends. The CDR3 sequence: CASSLGGQHNEQFF. The CDR3 nucleotides are TGCGCCAGCAGCTTGGGGGGCCAACACAATGAGCAGTTCTTC.

Here the CDR3 reads CASSLASPRGGNTEAFF. The CDR3 bases are TGTGCCAGCAGCTTGGCCTCACCTAGGGGGGGAAACACTGAAGCTTTCTTT. The genes are TRBV5-5 and TRBJ1-1; a weak D match, TRBD1 (6 bases). Trimming shortened V by 0 bases and J by 2 bases, and 17 bases separated the two germline ends. The CDR3 consists of 17 residues. Looked up from germline, CDR1 is SGHKS and CDR2 is YYEKEE (reference sequence). Variable domain in full (rest from reference TRBV5-5 and TRBJ1-1): DAGVTQSPTHLIKTRGQQVTLRCSPISGHKSVSWYQQVLGQGPQFIFQYYEKEERGRGNFPDRFSARQFPNYSSELNVNALLLGDSALYLCASSLASPRGGNTEAFFGQGTRLTVV.

V usage is TRBV6-5 and J usage is TRBJ2-3; TRBD2 agrees at 7 bases. The V segment lost 5 bases and the J segment 2 bases; nucleotides outside the gene matches: 10. This CDR3 has 16 residues. Per germline, CDR1 MNHEY and CDR2 SVGAGI. The CDR3 DNA is TGTGCCAGCAGTCACTACCCTAGCGGACTCACAGATACGCAGTATTTT. It is translated as CASSHYPSGLTDTQYF.

The genes are TRBV5-1 and TRBJ2-7, with 9 bases lining up with TRBD1. Per the germline V gene, CDR1 is SGHRS and CDR2 is YFSETQ. This CDR3 spans 13 amino acids. V gave up 6 bases and J gave up 3 bases; unmatched junction bases: 4. In nucleotides, the CDR3 is TGCGCCAGCACCCCGGGACAGGGCTACGAGCAGTACTTC. It codes for CASTPGQGYEQYF.

This clone was seen only once. At one of its ends the junction is not consistent with the germline gene, which may arise from a read error. This chain uses TRBV7-9 with TRBJ2-1, with 11 bases matching TRBD2. Per the germline V gene, CDR1 is SEHNR and CDR2 is FQNEAQ (reference sequence). This CDR3 is built from 15 residues. The CDR3 nucleotides are TGTGCCAGCAGTTTAGCGGGGGGGTCGAGCAATGAGCAGTTCTTC. This gives the protein CASSLAGGSSNEQFF.

The chain is built from TRBV2 and TRBJ2-2, with 13 bases identical to TRBD2. CDR3 length equals 17 residues. V shed 2 bases, J shed 4 bases, and the junction held 4 bases outside the gene matches. The V gene's germline CDR1 is SNHLY and CDR2 FYNNEI. This chain's CDR3 is CASSERLAGGGTGELFF. CDR3 bases: TGTGCCAGCAGTGAACGACTAGCGGGGGGCGGCACCGGGGAGCTGTTTTTT. Full variable domain (outside the CDR3, taken from reference TRBV2 and TRBJ2-2): EPEVTQTPSHQVTQMGQEVILRCVPISNHLYFYWYRQILGQKVEFLVSFYNNEISEKSEIFDDQFSVERPDGSNFTLKIRSTKLEDSAMYFCASSERLAGGGTGELFFGEGSRLTVL.

CDR3 residues: CASNLAGGQETQYF. CDR3 DNA sequence: TGTGCCAGCAACCTAGCGGGGGGACAAGAGACCCAGTACTTC. The chain links TRBV7-2 to TRBJ2-5; TRBD2 agrees at 11 bases. J gave up 2 bases and V 7 bases, and 3 bases lay outside the gene matches. The CDR3 is made up of 14 amino acids. Germline V CDR1 and CDR2: SGHTA, FQGNSA.

This chain uses TRBV4-1 with TRBJ2-3; 8 nucleotides agree with TRBD1. CDR3 size: 16 residues. Trimming cost V 1 base and J 4 bases; bases outside gene matches: 7. Germline CDR1 is MGHRA and CDR2 is YSYEKL. CDR3 DNA: TGCGCCAGCAGCCAAGTAGGCAGGGGGCGCCCAGATACGCAGTATTTT. Translating gives CASSQVGRGRPDTQYF.

V and J are TRBV18 and TRBJ1-1, with D maybe TRBD1 (5 bases). CDR1 KGHSH and CDR2 LQKENI come from the germline V gene. V was pared by 1 base and J by 5 bases, with 20 bases between. The CDR3 extends over 17 amino acids. The CDR3 sequence: CASSPRDGGAFMTEAFF. CDR3 nucleotide sequence: TGTGCCAGCTCACCACGTGACGGCGGGGCCTTTATGACTGAAGCTTTCTTT.

For this clone: Other DNA sequences in this sample translate to the same CDR3. The V and J genes are TRBV5-4 and TRBJ2-3, with D tentatively TRBD2 (5 bases). The CDR3 sequence is 12 residues long. Germline V gene sequence: CDR1 SGHNT, CDR2 YYREEE (reference sequence). Trimming left V 4 bases short and J 5 bases short, with 8 bases between. CDR3 protein: CASSLAGDTQYF. For the CDR3, the DNA is TGTGCCAGCAGCCTAGCCGGAGATACGCAGTATTTT.

J is TRBJ1-5 and V is TRBV7-9; TRBD1 might be the D (5 bases). CDR1 is SEHNR, CDR2 FQNEAQ, per germline (reference sequence). Deletions cut 4 bases from V and 6 bases from J, with 7 bases between. This CDR3 region has 12 residues. CDR3 sequence: CASSSTAQPQHF. In nucleotides, the CDR3 is TGTGCCAGCAGCTCGACAGCTCAGCCCCAGCATTTT.